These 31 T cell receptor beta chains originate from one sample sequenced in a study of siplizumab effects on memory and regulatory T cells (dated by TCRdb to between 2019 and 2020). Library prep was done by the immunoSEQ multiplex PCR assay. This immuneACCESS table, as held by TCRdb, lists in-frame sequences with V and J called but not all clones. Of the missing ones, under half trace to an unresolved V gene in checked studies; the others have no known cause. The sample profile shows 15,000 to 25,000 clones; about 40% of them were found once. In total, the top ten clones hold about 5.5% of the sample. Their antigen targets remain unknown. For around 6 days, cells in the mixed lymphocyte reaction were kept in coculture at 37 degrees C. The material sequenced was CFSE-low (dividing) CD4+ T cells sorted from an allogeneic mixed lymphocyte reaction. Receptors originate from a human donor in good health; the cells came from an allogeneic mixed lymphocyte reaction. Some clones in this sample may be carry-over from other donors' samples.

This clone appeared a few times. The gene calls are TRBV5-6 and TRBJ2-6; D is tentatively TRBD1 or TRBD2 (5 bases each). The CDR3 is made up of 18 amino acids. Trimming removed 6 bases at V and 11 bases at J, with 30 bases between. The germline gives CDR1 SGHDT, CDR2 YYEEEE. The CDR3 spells CASTGLRRGGGLAHVLTF. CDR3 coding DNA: TGTGCCAGCACCGGTCTTAGAAGGGGTGGGGGTTTGGCGCACGTCCTGACTTTC.

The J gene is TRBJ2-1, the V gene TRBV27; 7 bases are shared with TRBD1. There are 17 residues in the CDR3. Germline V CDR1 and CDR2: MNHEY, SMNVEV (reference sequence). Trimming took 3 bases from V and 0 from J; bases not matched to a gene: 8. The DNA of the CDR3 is TGTGCCAGCAGTTTCTTCTCGACAGGGATCTCCTACAATGAGCAGTTCTTC. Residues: CASSFFSTGISYNEQFF.

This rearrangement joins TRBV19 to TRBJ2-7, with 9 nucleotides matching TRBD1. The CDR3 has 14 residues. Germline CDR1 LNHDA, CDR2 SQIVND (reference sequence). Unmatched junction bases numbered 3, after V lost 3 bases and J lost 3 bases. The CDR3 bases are TGTGCCAGTAGTATCCGGACAGGGGACTACGAGCAGTACTTC. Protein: CASSIRTGDYEQYF.

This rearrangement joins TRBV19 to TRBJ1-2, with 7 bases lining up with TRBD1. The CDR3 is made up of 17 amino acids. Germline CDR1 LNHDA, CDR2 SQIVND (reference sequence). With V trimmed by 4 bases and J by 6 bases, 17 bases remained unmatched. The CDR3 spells CASSTRLRDSWGHGYTF. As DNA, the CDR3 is TGTGCCAGTAGTACGCGCCTCCGGGACAGTTGGGGGCATGGCTACACCTTC.

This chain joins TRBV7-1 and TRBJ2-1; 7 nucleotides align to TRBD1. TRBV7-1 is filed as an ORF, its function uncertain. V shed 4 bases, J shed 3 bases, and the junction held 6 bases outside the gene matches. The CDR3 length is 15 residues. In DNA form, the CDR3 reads TGTGCCAGCAGCTTAGAGGGACAGAGCTACAATGAGCAGTTCTTC. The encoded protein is CASSLEGQSYNEQFF.

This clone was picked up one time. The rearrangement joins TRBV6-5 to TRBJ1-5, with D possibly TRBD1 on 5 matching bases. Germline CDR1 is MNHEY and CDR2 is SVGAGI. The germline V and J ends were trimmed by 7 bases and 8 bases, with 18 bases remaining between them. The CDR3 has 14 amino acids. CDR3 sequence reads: CASTLRRGGEPQHF. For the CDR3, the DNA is TGTGCCAGCACCCTCCGGAGGGGCGGGGAGCCCCAGCATTTT.

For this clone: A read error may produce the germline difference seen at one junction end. The CDR3 nucleotides are TGTGCCAGCCGAAACAGGGTCAGCTACGAGCAGTACTTC. This encodes CASRNRVSYEQYF. The rearrangement uses TRBV5-1 and TRBJ2-7, with a tentative D call TRBD1 (6 bases). CDR3 length: 13 residues. Per the germline V gene, CDR1 is SGHRS and CDR2 is YFSETQ.

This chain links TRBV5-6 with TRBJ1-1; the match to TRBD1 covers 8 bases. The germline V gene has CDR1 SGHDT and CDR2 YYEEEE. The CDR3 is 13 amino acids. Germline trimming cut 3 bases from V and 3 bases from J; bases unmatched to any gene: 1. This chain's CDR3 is CASSWDRYTEAFF. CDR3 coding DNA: TGTGCCAGCAGCTGGGACAGGTACACTGAAGCTTTCTTT.

The CDR3 protein is CASSYGLAVYEQFF. CDR3 DNA sequence: TGTGCCAGCAGTTACGGACTAGCTGTGTATGAGCAGTTCTTC. The rearrangement joins TRBV6-5 to TRBJ2-1; 8 bases are shared with TRBD2. The CDR3 length is 14 residues. Looked up from germline, CDR1 is MNHEY and CDR2 is SVGAGI. The V segment lost 2 bases and the J segment 8 bases; nucleotides outside the gene matches: 5.

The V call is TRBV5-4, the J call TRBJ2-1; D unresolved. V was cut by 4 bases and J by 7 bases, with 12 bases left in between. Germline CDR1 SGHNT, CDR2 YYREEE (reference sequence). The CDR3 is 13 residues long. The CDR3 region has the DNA TGTGCCAGCAGCCCCCCACTGAGGAATGAGCAGTTCTTC. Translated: CASSPPLRNEQFF.

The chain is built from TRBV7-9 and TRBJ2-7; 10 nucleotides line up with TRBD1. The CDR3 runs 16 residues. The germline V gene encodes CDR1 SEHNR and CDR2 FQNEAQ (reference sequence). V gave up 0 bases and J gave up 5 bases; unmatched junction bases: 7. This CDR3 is CASSLAFGTGVDEQYF. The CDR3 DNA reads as TGTGCCAGCAGCTTAGCGTTCGGGACAGGGGTCGACGAGCAGTACTTC.

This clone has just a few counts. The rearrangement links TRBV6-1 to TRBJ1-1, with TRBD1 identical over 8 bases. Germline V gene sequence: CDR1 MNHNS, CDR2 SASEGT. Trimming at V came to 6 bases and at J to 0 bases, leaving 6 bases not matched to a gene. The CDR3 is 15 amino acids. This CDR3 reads CASSRRQGLNTEAFF. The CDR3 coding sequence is TGTGCCAGCAGCCGACGACAGGGGCTGAACACTGAAGCTTTCTTT.

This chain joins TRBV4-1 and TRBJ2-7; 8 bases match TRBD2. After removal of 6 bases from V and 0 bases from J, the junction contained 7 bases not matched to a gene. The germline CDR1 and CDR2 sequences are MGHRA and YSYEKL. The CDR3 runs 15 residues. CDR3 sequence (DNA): TGCGCCAGCAGTTCTACTAGCGGATTCTCCTACGAGCAGTACTTC. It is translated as CASSSTSGFSYEQYF.

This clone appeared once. The CDR3 region is CASSFRATNEKLFF. In nucleotides, the CDR3 is TGTGCCAGCAGCTTCAGGGCAACTAATGAAAAACTGTTTTTT. This chain joins TRBV11-2 and TRBJ1-4; tentative D call: TRBD1 (5 bases). The CDR3 is 14 amino acids. Trimming pared 3 bases from V and 0 bases from J, leaving 5 bases between. Germline V gene lookup returns CDR1 SGHAT and CDR2 FQNNGV.

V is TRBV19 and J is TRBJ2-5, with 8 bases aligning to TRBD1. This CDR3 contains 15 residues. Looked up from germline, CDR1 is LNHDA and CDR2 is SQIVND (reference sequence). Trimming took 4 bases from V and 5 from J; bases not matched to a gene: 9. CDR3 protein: CASSRGTGYVETQYF. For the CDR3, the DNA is TGTGCCAGTAGTAGGGGGACAGGCTATGTGGAGACCCAGTACTTC.

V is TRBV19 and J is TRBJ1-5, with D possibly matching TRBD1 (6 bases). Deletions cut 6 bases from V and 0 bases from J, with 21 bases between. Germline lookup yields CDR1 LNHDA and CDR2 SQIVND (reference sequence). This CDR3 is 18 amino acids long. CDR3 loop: CASSSAQGSLYSNQPQHF. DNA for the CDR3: TGTGCCAGTAGCTCGGCACAGGGCTCTCTTTATAGCAATCAGCCCCAGCATTTT.

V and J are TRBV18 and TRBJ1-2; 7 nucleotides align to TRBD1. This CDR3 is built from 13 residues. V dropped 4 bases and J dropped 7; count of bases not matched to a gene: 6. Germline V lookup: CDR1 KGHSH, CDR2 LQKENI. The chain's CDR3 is CASSRQGIIGYTF. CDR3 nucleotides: TGTGCCAGCTCACGACAGGGTATTATTGGCTACACCTTC.

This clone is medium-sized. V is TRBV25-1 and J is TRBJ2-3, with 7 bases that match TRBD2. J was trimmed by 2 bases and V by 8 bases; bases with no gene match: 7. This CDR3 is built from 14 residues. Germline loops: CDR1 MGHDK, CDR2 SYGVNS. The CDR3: CASGRGDSTDTQYF. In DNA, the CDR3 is TGTGCCAGCGGACGGGGGGACTCCACAGATACGCAGTATTTT.

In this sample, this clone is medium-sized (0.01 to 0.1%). In DNA, the CDR3 is TGTGCCAGCAGTTCGCGGGGGGATGGGCAGTTCTTC. Translating it yields CASSSRGDGQFF. This sequence joins TRBV6-6 and TRBJ2-1; 8 bases line up with TRBD2. Per the germline V gene, CDR1 is MNHNY and CDR2 is SVGAGI (reference sequence). The CDR3 totals 12 residues. Trimming at V came to 4 bases and at J to 12 bases, leaving 5 bases not matched to a gene.

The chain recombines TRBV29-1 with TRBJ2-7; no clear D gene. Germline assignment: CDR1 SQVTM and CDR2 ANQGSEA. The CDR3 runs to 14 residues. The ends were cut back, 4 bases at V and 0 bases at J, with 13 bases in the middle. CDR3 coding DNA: TGCAGCGTTGCCGGGCAGGAAAGCTCCTACGAGCAGTACTTC. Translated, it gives CSVAGQESSYEQYF.

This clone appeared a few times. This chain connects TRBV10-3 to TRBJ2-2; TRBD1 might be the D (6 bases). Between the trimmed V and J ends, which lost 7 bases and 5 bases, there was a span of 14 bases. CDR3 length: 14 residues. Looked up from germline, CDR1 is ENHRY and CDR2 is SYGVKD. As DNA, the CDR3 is TGTGCCATCAAAGGGGGTACGTGGACCGGGGAGCTGTTTTTT. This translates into CAIKGGTWTGELFF.

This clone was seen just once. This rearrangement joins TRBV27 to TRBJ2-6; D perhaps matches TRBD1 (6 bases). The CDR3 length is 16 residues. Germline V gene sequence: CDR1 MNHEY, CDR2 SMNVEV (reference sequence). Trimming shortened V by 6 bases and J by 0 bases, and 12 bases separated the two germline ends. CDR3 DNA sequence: TGTGCCAGCAGCTTGACAGGTCTCTCTGGGGCCAACGTCCTGACTTTC. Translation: CASSLTGLSGANVLTF.

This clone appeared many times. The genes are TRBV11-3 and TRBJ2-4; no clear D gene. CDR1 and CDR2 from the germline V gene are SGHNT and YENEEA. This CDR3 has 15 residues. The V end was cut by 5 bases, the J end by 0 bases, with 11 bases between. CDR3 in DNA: TGTGCCAGCAGCCATCCCCCTGGAGCCAAAAACATTCAGTACTTC. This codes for CASSHPPGAKNIQYF.

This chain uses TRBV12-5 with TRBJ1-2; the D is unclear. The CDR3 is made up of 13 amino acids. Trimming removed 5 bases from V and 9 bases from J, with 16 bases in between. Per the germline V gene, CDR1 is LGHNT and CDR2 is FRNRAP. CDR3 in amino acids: CASGLEWVARYTF. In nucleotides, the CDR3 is TGTGCTAGTGGTCTTGAATGGGTTGCTCGCTACACCTTC.

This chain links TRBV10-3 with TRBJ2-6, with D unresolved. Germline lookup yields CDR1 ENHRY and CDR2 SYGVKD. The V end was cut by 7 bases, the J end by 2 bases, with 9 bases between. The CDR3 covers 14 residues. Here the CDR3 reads CAITQNPGANVLTF. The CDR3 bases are TGTGCCATCACCCAAAACCCTGGGGCCAACGTCCTGACTTTC.

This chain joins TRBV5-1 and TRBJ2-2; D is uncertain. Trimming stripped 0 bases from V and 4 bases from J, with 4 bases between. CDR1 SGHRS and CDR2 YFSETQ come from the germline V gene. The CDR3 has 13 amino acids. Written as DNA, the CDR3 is TGCGCCAGCAGCTTGGACTTCACCGGGGAGCTGTTTTTT. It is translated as CASSLDFTGELFF.

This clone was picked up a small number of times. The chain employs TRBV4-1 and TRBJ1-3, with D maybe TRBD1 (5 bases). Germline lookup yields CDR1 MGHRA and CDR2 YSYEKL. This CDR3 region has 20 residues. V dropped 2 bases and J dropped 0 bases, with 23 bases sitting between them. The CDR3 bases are TGCGCCAGCAGCCAAAAAGGGGCAGGCGGTCAGTGGGTCTCTGGAAACACCATATATTTT. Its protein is CASSQKGAGGQWVSGNTIYF.

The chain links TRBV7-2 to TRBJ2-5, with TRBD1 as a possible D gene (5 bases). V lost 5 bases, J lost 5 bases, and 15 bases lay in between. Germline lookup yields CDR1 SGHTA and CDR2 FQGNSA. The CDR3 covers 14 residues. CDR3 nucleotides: TGTGCCAGCAGCCCAGGGAATTTGGTGGAGACCCAGTACTTC. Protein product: CASSPGNLVETQYF.

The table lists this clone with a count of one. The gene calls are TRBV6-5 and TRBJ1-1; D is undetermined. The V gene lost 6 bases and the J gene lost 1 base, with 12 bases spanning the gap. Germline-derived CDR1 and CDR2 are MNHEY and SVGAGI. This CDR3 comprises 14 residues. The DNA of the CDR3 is TGTGCCAGCAGGCCCCTTAGAAGGAACACTGAAGCTTTCTTT. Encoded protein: CASRPLRRNTEAFF.

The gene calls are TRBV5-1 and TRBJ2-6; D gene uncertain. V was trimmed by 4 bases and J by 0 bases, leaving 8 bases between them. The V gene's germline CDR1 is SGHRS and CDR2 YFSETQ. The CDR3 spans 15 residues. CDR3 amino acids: CASSLPSSGANVLTF. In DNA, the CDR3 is TGCGCCAGCAGCCTTCCGAGCTCTGGGGCCAACGTCCTGACTTTC.

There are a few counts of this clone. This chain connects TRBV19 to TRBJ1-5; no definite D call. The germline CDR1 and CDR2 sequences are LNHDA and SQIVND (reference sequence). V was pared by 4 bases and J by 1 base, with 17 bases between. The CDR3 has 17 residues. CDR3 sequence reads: CASSTLDLGRSNQPQHF. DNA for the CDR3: TGTGCCAGTAGTACCCTTGATTTGGGTCGGAGCAATCAGCCCCAGCATTTT.